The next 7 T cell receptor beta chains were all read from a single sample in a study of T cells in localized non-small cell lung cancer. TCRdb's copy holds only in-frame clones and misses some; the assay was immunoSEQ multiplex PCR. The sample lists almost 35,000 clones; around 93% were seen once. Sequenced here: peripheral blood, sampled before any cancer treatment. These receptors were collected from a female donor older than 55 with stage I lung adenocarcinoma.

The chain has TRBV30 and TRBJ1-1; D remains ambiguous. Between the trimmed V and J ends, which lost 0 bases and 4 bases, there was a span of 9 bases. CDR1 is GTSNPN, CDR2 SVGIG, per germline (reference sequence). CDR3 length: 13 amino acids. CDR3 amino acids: CAWSVRDFTEAFF. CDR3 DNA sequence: TGTGCCTGGAGTGTACGGGATTTCACTGAAGCTTTCTTT.

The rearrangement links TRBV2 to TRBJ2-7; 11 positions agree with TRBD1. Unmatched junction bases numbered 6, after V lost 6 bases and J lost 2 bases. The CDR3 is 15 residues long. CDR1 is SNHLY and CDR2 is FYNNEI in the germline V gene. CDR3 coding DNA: TGTGCCAGCAGCCGGGACAGGGGGACTCCCTACGAGCAGTACTTC. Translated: CASSRDRGTPYEQYF.

CDR3 amino acids: CASSLGTANQPQHF. The CDR3, as DNA: TGTGCCAGCAGCTTAGGGACAGCCAATCAGCCCCAGCATTTT. The rearrangement uses TRBV7-8 and TRBJ1-5, with a weak D call TRBD1 (6 bases). V was pared by 1 base and J by 3 bases, with 7 bases between. CDR1 is SGHVS and CDR2 is FQNEAQ in the germline V gene. CDR3 length: 14 residues.

CDR3 residues: CASSFRPGNTEAFF. The CDR3 DNA reads TGTGCCAGTAGTTTCAGACCGGGGAACACTGAAGCTTTCTTT. The chain joins TRBV19 to TRBJ1-1; D is undetermined. CDR1 and CDR2 from the germline V gene are LNHDA and SQIVND (reference sequence). The CDR3 extends over 14 amino acids. Trimming pared 5 bases from V and 1 base from J, leaving 11 bases between.

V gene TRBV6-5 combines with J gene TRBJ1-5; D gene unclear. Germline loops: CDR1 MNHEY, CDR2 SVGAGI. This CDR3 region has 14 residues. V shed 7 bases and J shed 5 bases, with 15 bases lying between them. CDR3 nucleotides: TGTGCCAGCACAATGGAAGGTCGGGATCAGCCCCAGCATTTT. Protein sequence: CASTMEGRDQPQHF.

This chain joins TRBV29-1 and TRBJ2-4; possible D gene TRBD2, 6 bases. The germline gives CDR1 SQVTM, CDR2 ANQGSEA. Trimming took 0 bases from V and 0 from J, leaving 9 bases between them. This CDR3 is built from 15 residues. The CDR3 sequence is CSVEDIAEAKNIQYF. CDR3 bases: TGCAGCGTTGAAGATATAGCGGAAGCCAAAAACATTCAGTACTTC.

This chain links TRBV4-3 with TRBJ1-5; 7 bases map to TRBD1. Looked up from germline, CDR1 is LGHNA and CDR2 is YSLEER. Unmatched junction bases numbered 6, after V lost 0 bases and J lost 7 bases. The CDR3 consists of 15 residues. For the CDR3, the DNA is TGCGCCAGCAGCCAAGATCAGGGGGGGAAACAGCCCCAGCATTTT. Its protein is CASSQDQGGKQPQHF.